The 13 T cell receptor beta chains given below trace back to one sample, sequenced in a study of control samples from healthy donors and cancer patients. Assay: immunoSEQ multiplex PCR; the TCRdb copy retains only in-frame clones and omits some. The data show approximately 93,000 clones, with about 89% seen just once and 9.5% to 10% held by the top ten. Sequenced: PBMCs. These receptors came from a woman aged 45-65 years with colorectal cancer.

As DNA, the CDR3 is TGTGCCAGCAGTTTAGCTCCGCGGGATGGCTACACCTTC. The encoded protein is CASSLAPRDGYTF. The rearrangement joins TRBV28 to TRBJ1-2; D is unclear. Germline lookup yields CDR1 MDHEN and CDR2 SYDVKM. V lost 2 bases to trimming and J lost 6 bases, with 10 bases between them. The CDR3 has 13 residues.

This clone was counted between two and nine times. The chain links TRBV9 to TRBJ1-6, with 11 bases lining up with TRBD1. The V segment lost 4 bases and the J segment 10 bases; nucleotides outside the gene matches: 7. The CDR3 length is 15 residues. CDR1 is SGDLS and CDR2 is YYNGEE in the germline V gene. This CDR3 is CASSPGTGGESPLHF. CDR3 sequence (DNA): TGTGCCAGCAGCCCGGGGACAGGGGGAGAATCACCCCTCCACTTT.

CDR3 loop: CASSLPGQGSNYGYTF. DNA for the CDR3: TGTGCCAGCAGTCTCCCCGGACAGGGTTCTAACTATGGCTACACCTTC. The rearrangement joins TRBV28 to TRBJ1-2, with 8 positions matching TRBD1. V shed 5 bases, J shed 0 bases, and the junction held 8 bases outside the gene matches. There are 16 residues in the CDR3. Germline CDR1 and CDR2: MDHEN and SYDVKM.

The chain has TRBV5-1 and TRBJ1-4; D might be TRBD1 (6 bases). Per the germline V gene, CDR1 is SGHRS and CDR2 is YFSETQ. The CDR3 length is 14 residues. Trimming removed 0 bases from V and 4 bases from J, with 7 bases in between. CDR3 sequence: CASSLGQVNEKLFF. In DNA, the CDR3 is TGCGCCAGCAGCTTGGGACAGGTTAATGAAAAACTGTTTTTT.

The rearrangement joins TRBV5-5 to TRBJ2-7; maybe TRBD2 (5 bases). V was pared by 1 base and J by 6 bases, with 11 bases between. The germline CDR1 and CDR2 sequences are SGHKS and YYEKEE (reference sequence). This CDR3 is built from 13 residues. CDR3 in DNA: TGTGCCAGCAGCTTGACGGGAAGTGGCGAGCAGTACGTC. Translated: CASSLTGSGEQYV.

The chain's CDR3 is CASSLGQGSTEAFF. The CDR3 DNA follows: TGTGCCAGCAGCCTCGGACAGGGGAGCACTGAAGCTTTCTTT. V and J are TRBV3-1 (or the pseudogene TRBV3-2) and TRBJ1-1, with 9 bases fitting TRBD1. V was pared by 4 bases and J by 4 bases, with 4 bases of the junction left unmatched. The CDR3 sequence is 14 residues long. Germline assignment: CDR1 LGHDT and CDR2 YNNKEL (reference sequence).

This clone appeared once. V is TRBV7-2 and J is TRBJ2-1; D possibly uses TRBD1 or TRBD2 (5 bases each). V lost 4 bases to trimming and J lost 4 bases, with 8 bases between them. CDR3 length: 13 amino acids. The germline CDR1 and CDR2 sequences are SGHTA and FQGNSA. The CDR3 region is CASSYGAYNEQFF. The DNA of the CDR3 is TGTGCCAGCAGCTACGGGGCATACAATGAGCAGTTCTTC.

The chain links TRBV5-8 to TRBJ2-7; D remains unclear. The CDR3 covers 13 residues. Germline loops: CDR1 SGHTS, CDR2 YDEGEE. V was shortened by 3 bases and J by 6 bases, with 13 bases between the two germline ends. CDR3 residues: CASSSRPLGEQYV. The DNA of the CDR3 is TGTGCCAGCAGCTCCCGACCGCTAGGCGAGCAGTACGTC.

V usage is TRBV5-8 and J usage is TRBJ2-3; TRBD1 or TRBD2 may be the D gene (5 bases each). With 2 bases removed from V and 0 bases from J, the gap between germline ends came to 10 bases. CDR1 is SGHTS, CDR2 YDEGEE, per germline. The CDR3 totals 15 residues. The CDR3 loop is CASSFWDASTDTQYF. DNA for the CDR3: TGTGCCAGCAGCTTTTGGGACGCTAGCACAGATACGCAGTATTTT.

The chain combines TRBV5-4 with TRBJ2-5; tentatively, D is TRBD2 (6 bases). This CDR3 has 17 amino acids. The V end was cut by 1 base, the J end by 2 bases, with 18 bases between. The germline CDR1 and CDR2 sequences are SGHNT and YYREEE (reference sequence). CDR3 region: CASSLSGDGTLQETQYF. CDR3 bases: TGTGCCAGCAGCTTGTCGGGTGACGGGACTCTTCAAGAGACCCAGTACTTC.

CDR3 in amino acids: CASRPPDRTNTGELFF. CDR3 in DNA: TGTGCCAGTAGGCCTCCTGACAGGACGAACACCGGGGAGCTGTTTTTT. This chain joins TRBV19 and TRBJ2-2; tentatively, D is TRBD1 (6 bases). The V gene lost 6 bases and the J gene lost 0 bases, with 14 bases spanning the gap. The CDR3 length is 16 residues. Germline CDR1 and CDR2: LNHDA and SQIVND (reference sequence).

The gene calls are TRBV6-5 and TRBJ2-7; TRBD1 might be the D (5 bases). Germline V gene sequence: CDR1 MNHEY, CDR2 SVGAGI. This CDR3 has 13 amino acids. Trimming pared 6 bases from V and 6 bases from J, leaving 15 bases between. CDR3 sequence reads: CASRELAQGEQYV. As DNA, the CDR3 is TGTGCCAGCAGGGAGCTCGCCCAGGGCGAGCAGTACGTC.

This chain joins TRBV3-1 (or the pseudogene TRBV3-2) and TRBJ2-5; 14 bases map to TRBD2. This CDR3 contains 14 residues. Trimming cost V 6 bases and J 5 bases; bases outside gene matches: 2. Per germline, CDR1 LGHDT and CDR2 YNNKEL (reference sequence). CDR3 protein: CASRTSGGEETQYF. DNA for the CDR3: TGTGCCAGCAGGACTAGCGGGGGGGAGGAGACCCAGTACTTC.